This T cell receptor (beta chain) is drawn from a study of shared clonotypes between healthy human individuals. The CDR3 runs to 15 residues. V lost 1 base and J lost 2, with 11 bases in between. Looked up from germline, CDR1 is SGHTA and CDR2 is FQGNSA. Assay execution took place at the deep level. The repertoire was sequenced with immunoSEQ multiplex PCR; TCRdb's copy has only in-frame clones and lacks some. The sample contains roughly 2 million clones, nearly 97% of which appear only once. Notes on this clone: The target antigen is unknown. The identical CDR3 is also encoded by other nucleotide sequences in the sample.

Study-wide results and caveats: Generation probabilities were higher for clonotypes shared across all four sorted-subset donors than for unshared ones.

This clonotype was obtained from a man between 18 and 29 years old in good health. The specimen sequenced was naive CD4+ T cells sorted from blood. Regarding subset: CD45RA+ positively selected. The chain is built from TRBV7-2 and TRBJ1-1; maybe TRBD1 (5 bases). The CDR3 loop reads CASSLEAGRNTEAFF. The CDR3 coding sequence is TGTGCCAGCAGCTTAGAGGCAGGGCGAAACACTGAAGCTTTCTTT.